Each of the 23 T cell receptor beta chains below was sequenced from the same sample in a study of blood T cell repertoires in COVID-19. Sequencing used immunoSEQ multiplex PCR; TCRdb keeps in-frame clones, though not all of them. The table has around 100,000 clones, approximately 85% seen once; the top ten hold about 2%. Sequencing input: peripheral blood. The receptor set was obtained from a human donor in a cohort sampled during active COVID-19.

The V and J genes are TRBV28 and TRBJ1-3, with D possibly matching TRBD1 (5 bases). Trimming stripped 5 bases from V and 2 bases from J, with 13 bases between. Germline V gene data show CDR1 as MDHEN and CDR2 as SYDVKM. The CDR3 length is 15 residues. The chain's CDR3 is CASSPWGTAGNTIYF. As DNA, the CDR3 is TGTGCCAGCAGTCCCTGGGGCACCGCTGGAAACACCATATATTTT.

V is TRBV24-1 and J is TRBJ2-1; 7 bases are shared with TRBD2. J lost 1 base, V lost 0 bases, and 5 bases had no gene match. Germline V gene data show CDR1 as KGHDR and CDR2 as SFDVKD. The CDR3 contains 17 residues. CDR3 in amino acids: CATSDLSGGMSYNEQFF. The CDR3 bases are TGTGCCACCAGTGATTTGTCGGGAGGCATGTCCTACAATGAGCAGTTCTTC.

The V call is TRBV12-3 or TRBV12-4, the J call TRBJ1-3; D perhaps matches TRBD1 (5 bases). The CDR3 runs to 13 residues. Trimming took 3 bases from V and 5 from J, leaving 8 bases between them. The CDR3: CASSLDTRNTIYF. CDR3 DNA sequence: TGTGCCAGCAGTTTGGACACGCGAAACACCATATATTTT.

V and J are TRBV5-1 and TRBJ2-5; 9 bases map to TRBD2. The J segment lost 0 bases and the V segment lost 3 bases, leaving 6 bases of the junction unmatched. The V gene's germline CDR1 is SGHRS and CDR2 YFSETQ. The CDR3 extends over 16 amino acids. CDR3 protein: CASSSGLAMYQETQYF. For the CDR3, the DNA is TGCGCCAGCAGCTCCGGACTAGCGATGTACCAAGAGACCCAGTACTTC.

The chain is built from TRBV11-1 and TRBJ2-1; the D is unclear. V lost 8 bases, J lost 5 bases, and 4 bases lay in between. CDR1 is SGHAT, CDR2 FQDESV, per germline (reference sequence). This CDR3 spans 10 amino acids. As DNA, the CDR3 is TGTGCCAGCGGAGACAATGAGCAGTTCTTC. Protein: CASGDNEQFF.

The rearrangement links TRBV29-1 to TRBJ2-2, with 7 bases aligning to TRBD1. V was clipped by 4 bases and J by 0 bases; unmatched bases: 8. This CDR3 has 16 residues. Germline V gene sequence: CDR1 SQVTM, CDR2 ANQGSEA. The CDR3: CSVVFWDRTNTGELFF. The CDR3 region has the DNA TGCAGCGTTGTTTTTTGGGACAGAACGAACACCGGGGAGCTGTTTTTT.

The chain has TRBV6-5 and TRBJ1-6; D is unresolved. This CDR3 contains 14 residues. Germline CDR1 and CDR2: MNHEY and SVGAGI. Trimming stripped 8 bases from V and 2 bases from J, with 10 bases between. CDR3 region: CASAPLAYNSPLHF. The CDR3 nucleotides are TGTGCCAGCGCTCCGTTAGCCTATAATTCACCCCTCCACTTT.

V and J are TRBV28 and TRBJ1-2; 8 nucleotides match TRBD1. The CDR3 consists of 15 residues. Unmatched junction bases numbered 4, after V lost 2 bases and J lost 2 bases. Germline V gene lookup returns CDR1 MDHEN and CDR2 SYDVKM. The CDR3 coding sequence is TGTGCCAGCAGTTTAACAGGGGGGGCCAACTATGGCTACACCTTC. The encoded protein is CASSLTGGANYGYTF.

V is TRBV19 and J is TRBJ1-4; D not resolved. There are 16 residues in the CDR3. The germline V and J ends were trimmed by 5 bases and 0 bases, with 13 bases remaining between them. Germline CDR1 and CDR2: LNHDA and SQIVND (reference sequence). Written as DNA, the CDR3 is TGTGCCAGTAGTTCCCATCACCGAGCAACTAATGAAAAACTGTTTTTT. Its protein product is CASSSHHRATNEKLFF.

The chain uses TRBV9 and TRBJ2-7, with 9 bases fitting TRBD1. The CDR3 totals 14 residues. Germline CDR1 is SGDLS and CDR2 is YYNGEE. J lost 3 bases, V lost 0 bases, and 1 base had no gene match. The CDR3 reads CASSVGDRVYEQYF. CDR3 DNA sequence: TGTGCCAGCAGCGTAGGGGACAGGGTCTACGAGCAGTACTTC.

In this sample, this clone turned up a few times. The chain employs TRBV9 and TRBJ2-2; D gene uncertain. Trimming pared 1 base from V and 0 bases from J, leaving 13 bases between. The CDR3 loop spans 17 amino acids. The germline gives CDR1 SGDLS, CDR2 YYNGEE. In DNA form, the CDR3 reads TGTGCCAGCAGCGTACCGAAGACACACCCGAACACCGGGGAGCTGTTTTTT. It translates to CASSVPKTHPNTGELFF.

The V and J genes are TRBV19 and TRBJ2-5; 8 bases are a match to TRBD1. This CDR3 contains 14 residues. J gave up 1 base and V 5 bases, and 3 bases lay outside the gene matches. Germline assignment: CDR1 LNHDA and CDR2 SQIVND (reference sequence). CDR3 loop: CASSPGTGQETQYF. The CDR3 DNA sequence: TGTGCCAGTAGTCCCGGGACAGGCCAAGAGACCCAGTACTTC.

The rearrangement joins TRBV6-1 to TRBJ1-1; TRBD1 might be the D (5 bases). This CDR3 comprises 14 residues. Germline lookup yields CDR1 MNHNS and CDR2 SASEGT. Trimming left V 1 base short and J 3 bases short, with 9 bases between. Here the CDR3 reads CASSEGAGYTEAFF. CDR3 sequence (DNA): TGTGCCAGCAGTGAAGGGGCAGGGTACACTGAAGCTTTCTTT.

This clone was counted a few times. The chain combines TRBV10-3 with TRBJ1-5; 11 bases align to TRBD1. Germline CDR1 and CDR2: ENHRY and SYGVKD. This CDR3 is built from 17 residues. V shed 0 bases and J 7 bases; nucleotides not matched to a gene: 8. CDR3 region: CAISESFGDRGGQPQHF. CDR3 bases: TGTGCCATCAGTGAGTCATTTGGGGACAGGGGGGGACAGCCCCAGCATTTT.

The chain recombines TRBV5-8 with TRBJ2-5; TRBD2 agrees at 10 bases. Germline loops: CDR1 SGHTS, CDR2 YDEGEE. V dropped 4 bases and J dropped 5; count of bases not matched to a gene: 11. The CDR3 runs 16 residues. CDR3 in DNA: TGTGCCAGCAGCAGCGGTCTAGCGGGGGAATGGGAGACCCAGTACTTC. It yields the protein CASSSGLAGEWETQYF.

The J gene is TRBJ1-5, the V gene TRBV2, with 8 bases fitting TRBD1. From germline, CDR1 is SNHLY and CDR2 FYNNEI. With 8 bases clipped from V and 3 bases from J, the junction kept 6 bases outside the gene matches. This CDR3 region has 14 residues. The chain's CDR3 is CASVQQGVNQPQHF. DNA for the CDR3: TGTGCCAGCGTACAACAGGGGGTCAATCAGCCCCAGCATTTT.

This clone was recorded a few times. The chain recombines TRBV28 with TRBJ1-3; TRBD1 matches at 7 bases. The CDR3 runs 17 residues. Germline-derived CDR1 and CDR2 are MDHEN and SYDVKM. The junction had 12 bases not matched to a gene; V was cut back by 5 bases and J by 2 bases. The CDR3 DNA reads as TGTGCCAGCAGTACACAGGGGTTAATCTTAGCTGGAAACACCATATATTTT. Translation gives CASSTQGLILAGNTIYF.

The chain has TRBV7-9 and TRBJ2-5; 10 bases are a match to TRBD1. Germline CDR1 SEHNR, CDR2 FQNEAQ (reference sequence). V trimming: 5 bases; J trimming: 1 base; junction bases outside the gene matches: 7. The CDR3 runs 16 residues. CDR3 amino acids: CASSAPTGGGQETQYF. The CDR3 bases are TGTGCCAGCAGCGCACCGACAGGGGGCGGCCAAGAGACCCAGTACTTC.

The chain couples TRBV10-2 to TRBJ2-1, with a possible D match to TRBD2 (5 bases). The germline V gene has CDR1 WSHSY and CDR2 SAAADI. V shed 6 bases and J shed 1 base, with 10 bases lying between them. This CDR3 is built from 14 residues. CDR3 nucleotide sequence: TGCGCCAGCAGCGGACTGGGATCCTACAATGAGCAGTTCTTC. It specifies CASSGLGSYNEQFF.

The chain combines TRBV11-2 with TRBJ2-3; D unresolved. The CDR3 contains 14 residues. Trimming left V 6 bases short and J 3 bases short, with 13 bases between. The germline CDR1 and CDR2 sequences are SGHAT and FQNNGV. CDR3 sequence: CASSFFPGTDTQYF. The CDR3, as DNA: TGTGCCAGCAGTTTTTTTCCCGGGACAGATACGCAGTATTTT.

This rearrangement joins TRBV9 to TRBJ2-1; 15 bases match TRBD2. V lost 2 bases and J lost 8; bases outside the gene matches: 8. CDR3 length equals 17 residues. From germline, CDR1 is SGDLS and CDR2 YYNGEE. The CDR3 is CASSVTGTSGGNDEQFF. The CDR3 DNA follows: TGTGCCAGCAGCGTCACCGGGACTAGCGGGGGGAACGATGAGCAGTTCTTC.

The CDR3 region has the DNA TGTGCCAGCAGTCTAGCTCGCGACAATGAGCAGTTCTTC. This encodes CASSLARDNEQFF. The rearrangement links TRBV6-5 to TRBJ2-1, with a weak D call TRBD2 (5 bases). Trimming stripped 5 bases from V and 5 bases from J, with 10 bases between. CDR3 size: 13 residues. Looked up from germline, CDR1 is MNHEY and CDR2 is SVGAGI.

The V and J genes are TRBV28 and TRBJ1-2, with D hard to call. This CDR3 comprises 12 residues. Germline CDR1 is MDHEN and CDR2 is SYDVKM. V lost 3 bases and J lost 8, with 10 bases in between. CDR3 residues: CASSFRNKGYTF. The CDR3 region has the DNA TGTGCCAGCAGTTTCAGGAATAAAGGCTACACCTTC.